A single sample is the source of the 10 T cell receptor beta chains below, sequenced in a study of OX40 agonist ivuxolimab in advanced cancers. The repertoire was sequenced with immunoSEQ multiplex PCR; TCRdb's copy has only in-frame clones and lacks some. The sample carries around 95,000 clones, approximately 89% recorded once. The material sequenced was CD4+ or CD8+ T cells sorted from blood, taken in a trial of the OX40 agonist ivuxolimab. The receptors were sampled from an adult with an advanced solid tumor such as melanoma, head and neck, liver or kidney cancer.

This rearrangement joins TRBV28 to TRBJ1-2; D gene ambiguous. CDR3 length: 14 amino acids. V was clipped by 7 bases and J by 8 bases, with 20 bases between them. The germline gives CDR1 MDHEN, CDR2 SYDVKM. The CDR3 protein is CASIPSKPGEGYTF. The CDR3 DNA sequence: TGTGCCAGCATCCCCTCGAAACCGGGAGAAGGCTACACCTTC.

The CDR3 reads CASSETTGGGEKLFF. The DNA of the CDR3 is TGTGCCAGCAGTGAAACCACAGGGGGCGGAGAAAAACTGTTTTTT. The rearrangement joins TRBV2 to TRBJ1-4; 9 bases line up with TRBD1. CDR3 size: 15 residues. With 2 bases clipped from V and 8 bases from J, the junction kept 6 bases outside the gene matches. Per the germline V gene, CDR1 is SNHLY and CDR2 is FYNNEI.

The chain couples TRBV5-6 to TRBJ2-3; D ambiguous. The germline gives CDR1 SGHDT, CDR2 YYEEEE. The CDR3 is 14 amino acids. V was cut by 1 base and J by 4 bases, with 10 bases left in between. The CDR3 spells CASSLTYPADTQYF. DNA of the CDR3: TGTGCCAGCAGCTTGACCTACCCGGCAGATACGCAGTATTTT.

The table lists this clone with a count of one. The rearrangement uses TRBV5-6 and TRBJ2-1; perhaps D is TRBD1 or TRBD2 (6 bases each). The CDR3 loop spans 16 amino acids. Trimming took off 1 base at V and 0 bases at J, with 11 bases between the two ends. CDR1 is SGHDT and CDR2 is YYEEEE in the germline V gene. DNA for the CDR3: TGTGCCAGCAGCTTGCTCGGGGGCGGCTCCTACAATGAGCAGTTCTTC. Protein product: CASSLLGGGSYNEQFF.

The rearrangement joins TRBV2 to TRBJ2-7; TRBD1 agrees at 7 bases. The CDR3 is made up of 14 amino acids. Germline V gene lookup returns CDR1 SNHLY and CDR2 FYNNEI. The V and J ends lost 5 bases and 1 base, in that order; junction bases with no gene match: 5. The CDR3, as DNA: TGTGCCAGCAGTACGGACAGGCATTCCTACGAGCAGTACTTC. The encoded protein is CASSTDRHSYEQYF. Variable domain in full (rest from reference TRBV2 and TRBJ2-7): EPEVTQTPSHQVTQMGQEVILRCVPISNHLYFYWYRQILGQKVEFLVSFYNNEISEKSEIFDDQFSVERPDGSNFTLKIRSTKLEDSAMYFCASSTDRHSYEQYFGPGTRLTVT.

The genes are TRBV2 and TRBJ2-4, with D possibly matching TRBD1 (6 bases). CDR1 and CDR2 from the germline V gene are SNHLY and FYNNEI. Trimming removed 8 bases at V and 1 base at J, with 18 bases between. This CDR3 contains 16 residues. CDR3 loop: CASLQGIGRAKNIQYF. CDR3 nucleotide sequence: TGTGCCAGCCTGCAGGGGATCGGGCGTGCCAAAAACATTCAGTACTTC. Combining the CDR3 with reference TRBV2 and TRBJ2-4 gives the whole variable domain EPEVTQTPSHQVTQMGQEVILRCVPISNHLYFYWYRQILGQKVEFLVSFYNNEISEKSEIFDDQFSVERPDGSNFTLKIRSTKLEDSAMYFCASLQGIGRAKNIQYFGAGTRLSVL.

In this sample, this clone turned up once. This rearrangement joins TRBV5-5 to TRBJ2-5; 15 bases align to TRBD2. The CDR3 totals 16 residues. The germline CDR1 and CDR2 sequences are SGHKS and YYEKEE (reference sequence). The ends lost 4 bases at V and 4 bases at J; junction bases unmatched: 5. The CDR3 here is CASSIGLAGGGETQYF. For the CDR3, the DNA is TGTGCCAGCAGCATCGGACTAGCGGGAGGGGGAGAGACCCAGTACTTC. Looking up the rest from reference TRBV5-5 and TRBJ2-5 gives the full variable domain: DAGVTQSPTHLIKTRGQQVTLRCSPISGHKSVSWYQQVLGQGPQFIFQYYEKEERGRGNFPDRFSARQFPNYSSELNVNALLLGDSALYLCASSIGLAGGGETQYFGPGTRLLVL.

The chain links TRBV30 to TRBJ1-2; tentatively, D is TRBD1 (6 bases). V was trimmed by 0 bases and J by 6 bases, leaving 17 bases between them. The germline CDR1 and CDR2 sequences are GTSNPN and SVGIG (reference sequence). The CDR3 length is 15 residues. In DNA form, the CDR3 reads TGTGCCTGGAGTGTACTAGGGGGAAGGCGGGATGGCTACACCTTC. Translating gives CAWSVLGGRRDGYTF.

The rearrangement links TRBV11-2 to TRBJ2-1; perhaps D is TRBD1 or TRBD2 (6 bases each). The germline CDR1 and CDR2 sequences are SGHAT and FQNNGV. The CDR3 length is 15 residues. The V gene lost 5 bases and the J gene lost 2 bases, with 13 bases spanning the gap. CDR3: CASSTSGAPYNEQFF. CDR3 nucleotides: TGTGCCAGCAGCACTTCGGGGGCACCCTACAATGAGCAGTTCTTC.

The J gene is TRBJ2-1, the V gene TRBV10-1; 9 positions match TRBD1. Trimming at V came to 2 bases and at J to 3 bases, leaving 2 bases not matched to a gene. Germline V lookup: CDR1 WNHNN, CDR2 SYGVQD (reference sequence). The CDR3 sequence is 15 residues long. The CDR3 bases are TGCGCCAGCAGTGAGGGGGACAGGGACTACAATGAGCAGTTCTTC. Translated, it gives CASSEGDRDYNEQFF.